These T cell receptor beta chains were read from a single sample in a study of shared clonotypes between healthy human individuals. TCRdb's table, derived via immunoSEQ multiplex PCR, lists solely in-frame clones and lacks some. Of millions of clones detected, roughly 96% appear once; the ten largest clones hold 0.13%. Sequencing input: naive CD4+ T cells sorted from blood. The source of these receptors is a man in his late teens or twenties in good health. Both conserved end residues are part of each CDR3. D genes are given only for firm matches.

v_gene: TRBV14
j_gene: TRBJ2-7
d_gene: TRBD2
CDR3aa: CASSQAASGVEQYF

v_gene: TRBV5-1
j_gene: TRBJ2-7
d_gene: NA
CDR3aa: CASSLVPGPYEQYF

v_gene: TRBV6-5
j_gene: TRBJ1-4
d_gene: NA
CDR3aa: CASSYGATNEKLFF

v_gene: TRBV5-1
j_gene: TRBJ2-3
d_gene: TRBD1
CDR3aa: CASSFTGQAITDTQYF

v_gene: TRBV6-5
j_gene: TRBJ1-1
d_gene: NA
CDR3aa: CASSPLWNTEAFF

v_gene: TRBV6-6
j_gene: TRBJ2-7
d_gene: NA
CDR3aa: CASRNVGGYEQYF

v_gene: TRBV6-1
j_gene: TRBJ1-2
d_gene: TRBD1
CDR3aa: CASSEGMDRGRANYGYTF

v_gene: TRBV27
j_gene: TRBJ1-3
d_gene: NA
CDR3aa: CASSNSHSGNTIYF

v_gene: TRBV10-3
j_gene: TRBJ2-6
d_gene: NA
CDR3aa: CATSPLTGSGANVLTF

v_gene: TRBV6-1
j_gene: TRBJ1-5
d_gene: TRBD1
CDR3aa: CASSDPGGLSQPQHF

v_gene: TRBV12-2
j_gene: TRBJ2-7
d_gene: NA
CDR3aa: CASRLSRPLYEQYF

v_gene: TRBV9
j_gene: TRBJ2-1
d_gene: TRBD1
CDR3aa: CASSVGGLGTGSYNEQFF